Below, 3 T cell receptor beta chains from the same sample are listed, as sequenced in a study of Graves' ophthalmopathy and Graves' hyperthyroidism. Using RNA transcripts, the TCR beta CDR3 regions were amplified. HTBI primers served in a first-round RT-PCR, which a second-round multiplex PCR followed. TCRdb used MiXCR to reprocess the multiplex PCR reads, holding one entry per CDR3 protein. The data contain approximately 700,000 distinct CDR3 sequences, about 38% of them singletons. The specimen sequenced was peripheral blood. The receptors shown here come from an adult man with Graves' ophthalmopathy.

CDR3 sequence reads: CASGYSDRDYGHTF. The DNA for the CDR3 is TGTGCCAGCGGATATTCGGACAGGGACTATGGCCATACCTTC. The chain employs TRBV12-3 or TRBV12-4 and TRBJ1-2, with TRBD1 matching over 8 bases. V lost 8 bases to trimming and J lost 14 bases; unmatched junction nucleotides: 19. The CDR3 extends over 14 amino acids.

This clonotype occurred a few times. The chain carries TRBV3-1 and TRBJ2-7, with a tentative D call TRBD2 (6 bases). V was cut by 3 bases and J by 6 bases, with 9 bases left in between. In germline, CDR1 is LGHDT, CDR2 YNNKEL (reference sequence). The CDR3 has 12 amino acids. The CDR3 DNA follows: TGTGCCAGCAGCCATTGGGGAGGCGAGCAGTACTTC. Translating gives CASSHWGGEQYF.

This clonotype was observed at least ten times. The CDR3 protein is CASSSQGYTGELFF. Here the CDR3 DNA reads TGTGCCAGCAGTTCACAGGGGTACACCGGGGAGCTGTTTTTT. J is TRBJ2-2 and V is TRBV2; 7 nucleotides line up with TRBD1. Germline CDR1 SNHLY, CDR2 FYNNEI. V shed 5 bases, J shed 3 bases, and the junction held 3 bases outside the gene matches. This CDR3 region has 14 residues. Together with reference TRBV2 and TRBJ2-2, the CDR3 gives the full variable domain: EPEVTQTPSHQVTQMGQEVILRCVPISNHLYFYWYRQILGQKVEFLVSFYNNEISEKSEIFDDQFSVERPDGSNFTLKIRSTKLEDSAMYFCASSSQGYTGELFFGEGSRLTVL.